These T cell receptor beta chains were read from a single sample in a study of blood T cell repertoires in COVID-19. Libraries were prepared by immunoSEQ multiplex PCR; TCRdb keeps only in-frame clonotypes and omits some of them. The sample comprises more than 15,000 clones, about 90% of which are singletons, and approximately 3.2% rests with the top ten. Sequenced input: peripheral blood. The receptors derive from a human donor in a cohort sampled during active COVID-19. Each CDR3 is given with its conserved first and last residue. Each record gives: V gene, D gene, J gene, clone size, CDR3 DNA, CDR3 protein. The D gene is left open where the match is weak. Not every row has a clone size; where given, it reads once, few, many or a size class.

TRBV5-1	TRBD1	TRBJ2-5	.	TGCGCCAGCAGCTTGGACAGGGGTGACCGAGAGACCCAGTACTTC	CASSLDRGDRETQYF
TRBV6-6	.	TRBJ2-3	.	TGTGCCAGCAGTTTTGGACAGGGAGGGACAGATACGCAGTATTTT	CASSFGQGGTDTQYF
TRBV7-2	.	TRBJ1-6	few	TGTGCCAGCAGCTTAGTGTCGGTTTCTGTAAATTATAATTCACCCCTCCACTTT	CASSLVSVSVNYNSPLHF
TRBV27	.	TRBJ2-7	.	TGTGCCAGCAGTAGCCGCTCCTACGAGCAGTACTTC	CASSSRSYEQYF
TRBV7-6	TRBD2	TRBJ2-7	.	TGTGCCAGCAGCCGACTAGCGGGATCGTACGAGCAGTACTTC	CASSRLAGSYEQYF
TRBV19	.	TRBJ2-2	.	TGTGCCAGCGGACAGTTCACCGGGGAGCTGTTTTTT	CASGQFTGELFF
TRBV28	.	TRBJ1-2	.	TGTGCCAGCAGTTTTGGCAGGACTTATGGCTACACCTTC	CASSFGRTYGYTF
TRBV24-1	TRBD2	TRBJ2-1	.	TGTGCCACCAGTCGGGCTCCCGGGACTAGCGGGAGCTATGAGCAGTTCTTC	CATSRAPGTSGSYEQFF
TRBV5-1	TRBD1	TRBJ2-3	.	TGCGCCAGCAGCTTGGCCCCGGCAGGGGGCGCGGATACGCAGTATTTT	CASSLAPAGGADTQYF
TRBV7-3	.	TRBJ1-1	.	TGTGCCAGCAGCTTGGGGGGGCGGAACACTGAAGCTTTCTTT	CASSLGGRNTEAFF
TRBV5-1	.	TRBJ1-3	few	TGCGCCAGCAGCTTGGGTGCCACTTTCTCTGGAAACACCATATATTTT	CASSLGATFSGNTIYF
TRBV10-3	.	TRBJ1-5	.	TGTGCCATCAGTGAGGGGCGATTGCAGCCCCAGCATTTT	CAISEGRLQPQHF
TRBV28	TRBD1	TRBJ1-1	.	TGTGCCAGCAGTTTCAACAGGGGGCGCACTGAAGCTTTCTTT	CASSFNRGRTEAFF
TRBV7-9	.	TRBJ2-5	once	TGTGCCAGCAGCTTAGTAGGGGGGGAAGAGACCCAGTACTTC	CASSLVGGEETQYF
TRBV6-2/TRBV6-3	.	TRBJ2-1	.	TGTGCCAGCAGTTATGATAGTTGGCAGTTCTTC	CASSYDSWQFF
TRBV5-5	.	TRBJ1-1	.	TGTGCCAGCGGGGCTAATGCAGGACCCTACACTGAAGCTTTCTTT	CASGANAGPYTEAFF
TRBV21-1	.	TRBJ2-3	once	TGTGCCAGCCCGTCAGGGTTCGTCGCCTCGGTAAGGACAGATACGCAGTATTTT	CASPSGFVASVRTDTQYF
TRBV9	.	TRBJ2-1	.	TGTGCCAGCAGTCGCCGAGAAACCTACAATGAGCAGTTCTTC	CASSRRETYNEQFF
TRBV12-5	TRBD2	TRBJ2-3	.	TGTGCTAGTGGTTTGGTACAGGGCCCGCTTCGACTAGCGGGAGACTGTGTTACAGATACGCAGTATTTT	CASGLVQGPLRLAGDCVTDTQYF
TRBV6-6	.	TRBJ1-1	.	TGTGCCAGCAGTTACGATGAGGGTGAAGCTTTCTTT	CASSYDEGEAFF
TRBV2	TRBD2	TRBJ2-1	.	TGTGCCAGCAGTCAGACTAGCGGCTCCTACAATGAGCAGTTCTTC	CASSQTSGSYNEQFF
TRBV3-1/TRBV3-2	TRBD2	TRBJ2-3	.	TGTGCCAGCAGCCCGAAACTAGCGGGCACCTTTATCAGCACAGATACGCAGTATTTT	CASSPKLAGTFISTDTQYF
TRBV25-1	.	TRBJ2-1	once	TGTGCCAGCAGTGAACTCCTCCTTAGCTCCTACAATGAGCAGTTCTTC	CASSELLLSSYNEQFF
TRBV4-1	TRBD2	TRBJ2-2	.	TGCGCCAGCAGCCAAGTTGTTGCGGGAGGGCCGAGCACCGGGGAGCTGTTTTTT	CASSQVVAGGPSTGELFF
TRBV6-5	.	TRBJ2-5	.	TGTGCCAGCAGTTACGGAGGGATGGAGACCCAGTACTTC	CASSYGGMETQYF
TRBV19	.	TRBJ2-5	.	TGTGCCAGTAGTTCTCAGGGTTTAGGGAAGACCCAGTACTTC	CASSSQGLGKTQYF
TRBV28	TRBD1	TRBJ2-3	.	TGTGCCAGCAGTCTGGGGACAGGTAGCACAGATACGCAGTATTTT	CASSLGTGSTDTQYF
TRBV5-4	.	TRBJ1-2	.	TGTGCCAGCAGCTTAGAACAGAACTATGGCTACACCTTC	CASSLEQNYGYTF
TRBV4-2	TRBD2	TRBJ2-7	.	TGTGCCAGCAGCCAGCAGAGTAGCGGGATCGACGAGCAGTACTTC	CASSQQSSGIDEQYF
TRBV3-1/TRBV3-2	.	TRBJ2-3	.	TGTGCCAGCAGCCAACGCGGGAACACAGATACGCAGTATTTT	CASSQRGNTDTQYF
TRBV28	TRBD2	TRBJ2-7	.	TGTGCCAGCACTTGGACTAGCGGGACCGAGCAGTACTTC	CASTWTSGTEQYF
TRBV5-1	TRBD2	TRBJ2-1	.	TGCGCCAGCACCCGGACTAGCGGGAGGGCCCGTGCCAATGAGCAGTTCTTC	CASTRTSGRARANEQFF
TRBV7-9	TRBD2	TRBJ2-1	.	TGTGCCAGCAGTCCTGGGGTAGCGGGGAACAATGAGCAGTTCTTC	CASSPGVAGNNEQFF
TRBV27	.	TRBJ1-1	.	TGTGCCAGCAGTTTATCGGGGGGGTCATCAGGGACGGCTTTCTTT	CASSLSGGSSGTAFF
TRBV27	.	TRBJ2-7	.	TGTGCCAGCGGAGGCGTCCTAAGCTCCTACGAGCAGTACTTC	CASGGVLSSYEQYF
TRBV29-1	.	TRBJ2-1	.	TGCAGCGTTGAAGCTAGTTTCGATGAGCAGTTCTTC	CSVEASFDEQFF
TRBV6-5	TRBD1	TRBJ1-5	.	TGTGCCAGCAGTTACGGGCAGGGGGGACAGCCCCAGCATTTT	CASSYGQGGQPQHF
TRBV11-2	.	TRBJ2-7	.	TGTGCCAGCAGCTCCCCTTGGGGCGGACGCCTCTACGAGCAGTACTTC	CASSSPWGGRLYEQYF
TRBV4-1	TRBD2	TRBJ2-5	few	TGCGCCAGCAGCCAAGTGGGGCTAGCGGGAGAGACCCAGTACTTC	CASSQVGLAGETQYF
TRBV10-2	TRBD1	TRBJ2-3	.	TGCGCCAGCAGAAGGGACAGTCCAGATACGCAGTATTTT	CASRRDSPDTQYF
TRBV4-1	.	TRBJ1-2	.	TGCGCCAGCAGCCAGGCACCGGGACATAATGGCTACACCTTC	CASSQAPGHNGYTF
TRBV27	TRBD2	TRBJ2-5	.	TGTGCCAGCAGCAGACTAGCGGGGACCCAGTACTTC	CASSRLAGTQYF
TRBV11-2	.	TRBJ2-7	.	TGTGCCAGCAGCTTAACGAACGCGGAGTCCTACGAGCAGTACTTC	CASSLTNAESYEQYF
TRBV28	TRBD2	TRBJ2-7	.	TGTGCCAGCACCGTATCGGCTAGCGGGAGCTCCTACGAGCAGTACTTC	CASTVSASGSSYEQYF
TRBV28	.	TRBJ1-1	.	TGTGCCAGCAGTCAGCGGGGCGGCGGAGCTTTCTTT	CASSQRGGGAFF
TRBV11-3	.	TRBJ2-3	.	TGTGCCAGCAGTACTTCCCAGCGCTCCACAGATACGCAGTATTTT	CASSTSQRSTDTQYF
TRBV27	TRBD2	TRBJ2-7	.	TGTGCCAGCAGTTTGGGACTAGTCTTAGGCGAGCAGTACTTC	CASSLGLVLGEQYF
TRBV28	.	TRBJ2-1	once	TGTGCCAGCAGTTTTAGTCCTCGCGAGCAGTTCTTC	CASSFSPREQFF
TRBV7-8	TRBD2	TRBJ2-1	.	TGTGCCAGCAGCCCACCTAGCGGGAGAGGCGATGAGCAGTTCTTC	CASSPPSGRGDEQFF
TRBV2	.	TRBJ1-5	.	TGTGCCAGCGGGGGAGGGATTAATCAGCCCCAGCATTTT	CASGGGINQPQHF
TRBV28	.	TRBJ1-2	.	TGTGCCAGCAGGCCGCCGGGACTGATCTATGGCTACACCTTC	CASRPPGLIYGYTF
TRBV7-9	.	TRBJ2-1	.	TGTGCCAGCAGCAACGGACAGTACAATGAGCAGTTCTTC	CASSNGQYNEQFF
TRBV2	TRBD2	TRBJ2-3	.	TGTGCCAGCAGCGGACTAGCGGGCACAGATACGCAGTATTTT	CASSGLAGTDTQYF
TRBV19	TRBD1	TRBJ1-2	.	TGTGCCAGTAGTGTTTCCCGGGACAGCTTCTCCTATGGCTACACCTTC	CASSVSRDSFSYGYTF
TRBV11-3	TRBD1	TRBJ2-7	.	TGTGCCAGCAGCCTCGGGACAGCCTACGAGCAGTACTTC	CASSLGTAYEQYF
TRBV18	TRBD2	TRBJ2-1	.	TGTGCCAGCTCGTCACTAGCGGGTAATTACAATGAGCAGTTCTTC	CASSSLAGNYNEQFF
TRBV6-2/TRBV6-3	.	TRBJ1-1	.	TGTGCCAGCAGTTACTCAGAGCAGCGAGGGGGCACTGAAGCTTTCTTT	CASSYSEQRGGTEAFF
TRBV7-8	.	TRBJ1-1	.	TGTGCCAGCAGCTTAGAGCGGCCCTGGGGTCGTATAGGCACTGAAGCTTTCTTT	CASSLERPWGRIGTEAFF
TRBV5-1	TRBD1	TRBJ2-7	.	TGCGCCAGCAGGTACCGGGACAGGGGGGCCTACGAGCAGTACTTC	CASRYRDRGAYEQYF